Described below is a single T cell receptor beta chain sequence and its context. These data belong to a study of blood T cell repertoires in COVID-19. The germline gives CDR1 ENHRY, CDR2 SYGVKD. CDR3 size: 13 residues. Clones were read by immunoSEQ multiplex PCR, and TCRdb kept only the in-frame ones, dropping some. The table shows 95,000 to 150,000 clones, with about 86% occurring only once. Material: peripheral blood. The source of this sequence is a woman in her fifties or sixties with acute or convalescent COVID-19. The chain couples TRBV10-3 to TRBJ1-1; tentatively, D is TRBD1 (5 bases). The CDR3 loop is CASGGGEDTEAFF. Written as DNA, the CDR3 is TGTGCGAGCGGTGGGGGGGAAGACACTGAAGCTTTCTTT.